What follows describes a single T cell receptor beta chain. This specimen comes from a study of shared clonotypes between healthy human individuals. From germline, CDR1 is SGHRS and CDR2 YFSETQ. V was pared by 6 bases and J by 6 bases, with 21 bases between. The CDR3 contains 15 residues. Measured with immunoSEQ multiplex PCR; TCRdb has only the in-frame clones, and not every one. The profile shows under 1,900,000 clones, about 98.5% of them singletons. The gene calls are TRBV5-1 and TRBJ2-5, with a tentative D call TRBD1 (5 bases). The sample consisted of naive CD4+ T cells sorted from blood. Described subset: CD45RA+ positively selected. This TCR derives from a man aged 25-45 years in good health. CDR3 nucleotides: TGCGCCAGCACCTGGGGCGTTATCCCCGGCCAGACCCAGTACTTC. Residues: CASTWGVIPGQTQYF.